This T cell receptor (beta chain) was documented in a study of blood T cell repertoires in COVID-19. At the level of the study: Samples of COVID-19 (acute and convalescent) were obtained from the United States, Italy and Spain. T cells, B-cell-depleted T cells, or PBMCs provided the cDNA or gDNA that served as material.

Between the trimmed V and J ends, which lost 6 bases and 8 bases, there was a span of 8 bases. Germline assignment: CDR1 MDHEN and CDR2 SYDVKM. The CDR3 extends over 12 amino acids. Using immunoSEQ multiplex PCR, the repertoire was profiled, and TCRdb retains in-frame clones only, with some absent. The sample gives 100,000 to 120,000 clones, more than 70% of which show up once; roughly 5% is in the top ten. This clone was counted between two and nine times. Enrollment of patients from Seattle took place during active infection, with longitudinal follow-up. The receptor was derived from a woman aged 55-70 years with COVID-19, enrolled during active disease. Sequencing was done on a sample of peripheral blood. This chain links TRBV28 with TRBJ1-6; no clear D. Here the CDR3 reads CASRLIDSPLHF. The CDR3 DNA sequence: TGTGCCAGCAGATTAATCGATTCACCCCTCCACTTT.